What follows are 29 T cell receptor beta chains derived from one specimen sequenced in a study of cytomegalovirus exposure and HLA in healthy donors. PCR employed 60 Vbeta and 13 Jbeta primers. Assay: immunoSEQ multiplex PCR; the TCRdb copy retains only in-frame clones and omits some. The data show roughly 120,000 clones, around three quarters seen once. What was sequenced was PBMCs. The receptor set was obtained from a man in his thirties or forties in good health and CMV-seropositive.

The rearrangement joins TRBV5-1 to TRBJ2-3; D is possibly TRBD1 (5 bases). The CDR3 contains 13 residues. Trimming removed 4 bases at V and 4 bases at J, with 10 bases between. Per germline, CDR1 SGHRS and CDR2 YFSETQ. As DNA, the CDR3 is TGCGCCAGCAGCATAAGGGGTCCAGATACGCAGTATTTT. This codes for CASSIRGPDTQYF. The full variable domain, its missing parts supplied by reference TRBV5-1 and TRBJ2-3, is KAGVTQTPRYLIKTRGQQVTLSCSPISGHRSVSWYQQTPGQGLQFLFEYFSETQRNKGNFPGRFSGRQFSNSRSEMNVSTLELGDSALYLCASSIRGPDTQYFGPGTRLTVL.

CDR3 in amino acids: CASSLQGYTEAFF. Written as DNA, the CDR3 is TGTGCCAGCAGCTTACAGGGATACACTGAAGCTTTCTTT. The gene calls are TRBV7-8 and TRBJ1-1; tentative D call: TRBD1 (5 bases). CDR1 SGHVS and CDR2 FQNEAQ come from the germline V gene. There are 13 residues in the CDR3. V dropped 2 bases and J dropped 3 bases, with 7 bases sitting between them. Drawing the rest from reference TRBV7-8 and TRBJ1-1, the complete variable domain is GAGVSQSPRYKVAKRGQDVALRCDPISGHVSLFWYQQALGQGPEFLTYFQNEAQLDKSGLPSDRFFAERPEGSVSTLKIQRTQQEDSAVYLCASSLQGYTEAFFGQGTRLTVV.

Only one count was recorded for this clone. This chain joins TRBV7-2 and TRBJ1-1; TRBD1 aligns across 7 bases. Germline trimming cut 5 bases from V and 6 bases from J; bases unmatched to any gene: 9. The CDR3 loop spans 14 amino acids. The germline V gene encodes CDR1 SGHTA and CDR2 FQGNSA. CDR3 region: CASSRPGGGPEAFF. The CDR3 DNA follows: TGTGCCAGCAGCCGACCAGGGGGTGGGCCTGAAGCTTTCTTT.

The V call is TRBV6-6, the J call TRBJ2-7; 8 nucleotides line up with TRBD1. The CDR3 consists of 12 residues. V lost 5 bases, J lost 7 bases, and 4 bases stayed unmatched. Germline V gene sequence: CDR1 MNHNY, CDR2 SVGAGI (reference sequence). The CDR3 DNA reads as TGTGCCAGCAGTGACAGGGGTTGGGAGCAGTACTTC. This sequence encodes CASSDRGWEQYF.

This chain links TRBV2 with TRBJ2-5, with 11 bases fitting TRBD2. CDR3 size: 15 residues. The V segment lost 3 bases and the J segment 5 bases; nucleotides outside the gene matches: 5. Germline lookup yields CDR1 SNHLY and CDR2 FYNNEI. The CDR3 coding sequence is TGTGCCAGCAGTGAGGTAGCGGGGGGGATGGAGACCCAGTACTTC. Protein: CASSEVAGGMETQYF.

This clone showed up just once. V and J are TRBV27 and TRBJ2-5; D ambiguous. With the DNA end fitting TRBJ2-7 better, the J assignment may be wrong. This CDR3 is 13 amino acids long. CDR1 MNHEY and CDR2 SMNVEV come from the germline V gene (reference sequence). The CDR3: CASSFGPTYEQYF. In nucleotides, the CDR3 is TGTGCCAGCAGTTTTGGGCCGACGTACGAGCAGTACTTC.

This rearrangement joins TRBV5-4 to TRBJ2-1; D remains ambiguous. Trimming removed 4 bases at V and 0 bases at J, with 11 bases between. This CDR3 is 15 amino acids long. Germline V gene sequence: CDR1 SGHNT, CDR2 YYREEE (reference sequence). The DNA of the CDR3 is TGTGCCAGCAGCAGTATCGGTAGCTCCTACAATGAGCAGTTCTTC. The encoded protein is CASSSIGSSYNEQFF.

Comment on this clone: The same CDR3 arises from other DNA sequences in this sample as well. This chain links TRBV19 with TRBJ2-7; 8 bases agree with TRBD2. With 3 bases clipped from V and 1 base from J, the junction kept 11 bases outside the gene matches. CDR1 LNHDA and CDR2 SQIVND come from the germline V gene (reference sequence). The CDR3 has 17 amino acids. CDR3 loop: CASSMVNGRARSYEQYF. For the CDR3, the DNA is TGTGCCAGTAGTATGGTAAACGGGAGGGCCCGTTCCTACGAGCAGTACTTC.

V gene TRBV6-4 combines with J gene TRBJ1-5, with D unresolved. The V end was cut by 1 base, the J end by 7 bases, with 11 bases between. Germline values: CDR1 MRHNA, CDR2 SNTAGT. This CDR3 comprises 14 residues. This chain's CDR3 is CASSDWHSWQPQHF. In DNA, the CDR3 is TGTGCCAGCAGTGACTGGCACAGTTGGCAGCCCCAGCATTTT.

DNA of the CDR3: TGTGCCAGCAGTCCCGGGACAGTTCCGAACACCGGGGAGCTGTTTTTT. This encodes CASSPGTVPNTGELFF. The V and J genes are TRBV27 and TRBJ2-2; 7 bases map to TRBD1. This CDR3 is 16 amino acids long. V trimming: 5 bases; J trimming: 0 bases; junction bases outside the gene matches: 6. From germline, CDR1 is MNHEY and CDR2 SMNVEV (reference sequence).

The chain couples TRBV6-6 to TRBJ1-1, with no clear D. Germline lookup yields CDR1 MNHNY and CDR2 SVGAGI (reference sequence). The CDR3 sequence is 14 residues long. Trimming pared 4 bases from V and 6 bases from J, leaving 15 bases between. CDR3 loop: CASSSEFREAEAFF. The CDR3 DNA follows: TGTGCCAGCAGTTCAGAATTTAGGGAGGCTGAAGCTTTCTTT.

The V call is TRBV5-4, the J call TRBJ1-2; tentatively, D is TRBD1 (5 bases). V lost 1 base to trimming and J lost 6 bases, with 13 bases between them. The CDR3 runs to 14 residues. CDR1 and CDR2 (germline): SGHNT, YYREEE (reference sequence). The CDR3 protein is CASSLPGRADGYTF. CDR3 nucleotides: TGTGCCAGCAGCTTGCCTGGCAGGGCGGATGGCTACACCTTC.

The chain couples TRBV6-1 to TRBJ1-4; D not resolved. The germline gives CDR1 MNHNS, CDR2 SASEGT. The CDR3 has 15 residues. Trimming shortened V by 1 base and J by 5 bases, and 11 bases separated the two germline ends. For the CDR3, the DNA is TGTGCCAGCAGTGAAGGCCGGGAACCGAATGAAAAACTGTTTTTT. Its translation is CASSEGREPNEKLFF.

This chain joins TRBV7-2 and TRBJ2-5; D is uncertain. Germline V CDR1 and CDR2: SGHTA, FQGNSA. Trimming took off 4 bases at V and 0 bases at J, with 3 bases between the two ends. The CDR3 extends over 12 amino acids. CDR3 loop: CASSSYQETQYF. The CDR3 DNA sequence: TGTGCCAGCAGCTCCTACCAAGAGACCCAGTACTTC.

The V call is TRBV4-2, the J call TRBJ1-3, with TRBD1 as a possible D gene (6 bases). The CDR3 runs to 15 residues. Germline CDR1 and CDR2: LGHNA and YNFKEQ. Trimming pared 7 bases from V and 2 bases from J, leaving 15 bases between. The CDR3 sequence: CASTSIKGAGNTIYF. CDR3 nucleotide sequence: TGTGCCAGCACCTCGATCAAGGGGGCTGGAAACACCATATATTTT.

The chain joins TRBV4-3 to TRBJ2-3; 9 bases agree with TRBD2. Germline V lookup: CDR1 LGHNA, CDR2 YSLEER. V lost 3 bases to trimming and J lost 2 bases; unmatched junction nucleotides: 9. The CDR3 is 17 residues long. Here the CDR3 reads CASSQRPGLASTDTQYF. CDR3 DNA: TGCGCCAGCAGCCAGAGACCGGGACTAGCCTCCACAGATACGCAGTATTTT.

The chain recombines TRBV7-9 with TRBJ2-7; D ambiguous. This CDR3 has 12 amino acids. V lost 3 bases and J lost 6, with 9 bases in between. Germline V lookup: CDR1 SEHNR, CDR2 FQNEAQ (reference sequence). CDR3 protein: CASSFRVSEQYF. In nucleotides, the CDR3 is TGTGCCAGCAGCTTCCGGGTGTCCGAGCAGTACTTC.

V usage is TRBV5-4 and J usage is TRBJ2-1; 12 bases are shared with TRBD2. Germline V CDR1 and CDR2: SGHNT, YYREEE (reference sequence). This CDR3 region has 14 residues. J was trimmed by 8 bases and V by 3 bases; bases with no gene match: 3. CDR3 nucleotide sequence: TGTGCCAGCAGCTCTAGCGGGGGGGCCGATGAGCAGTTCTTC. It yields the protein CASSSSGGADEQFF.

Details on this clone: The junction shows a germline mismatch at one end, possibly a read error. The chain recombines TRBV7-9 with TRBJ1-2, with 8 bases aligning to TRBD1. In germline, CDR1 is SEHNR, CDR2 FQNEAQ (reference sequence). CDR3 length: 12 amino acids. The CDR3 DNA is TGTTCCAGCAGCCCGACAGGGGTTGGCTACACCTTC. Residues: CSSSPTGVGYTF.

The chain employs TRBV2 and TRBJ2-1; TRBD1 matches 7 bases. Losses at the gene ends were 5 bases for V and 0 bases for J; bases not matched to a gene: 10. Germline CDR1 is SNHLY and CDR2 is FYNNEI. The CDR3 spans 17 residues. The DNA of the CDR3 is TGTGCCAGCAGTACGATAGGGACAGCTGTCTCCTACAATGAGCAGTTCTTC. Translating it yields CASSTIGTAVSYNEQFF.

The chain has TRBV7-9 and TRBJ1-4, with D tentatively TRBD1 (5 bases). The CDR3 length is 16 residues. Germline V lookup: CDR1 SEHNR, CDR2 FQNEAQ (reference sequence). Trimming shortened V by 2 bases and J by 8 bases, and 18 bases separated the two germline ends. In DNA form, the CDR3 reads TGTGCCAGCAGCTTAAGGTCCGAACAGGATTTCGAAAAACTGTTTTTT. This gives the protein CASSLRSEQDFEKLFF.

This clone was seen only a few times. The chain links TRBV15 to TRBJ2-1; possibly TRBD1 for D (5 bases). Trimming pared 6 bases from V and 2 bases from J, leaving 8 bases between. In germline, CDR1 is LNHNV, CDR2 YYDKDF (reference sequence). CDR3 length: 13 residues. The CDR3 nucleotides read TGTGCCACCAGACAGGACACCTACAATGAGCAGTTCTTC. It translates to CATRQDTYNEQFF.

The chain employs TRBV14 and TRBJ2-3; D unclear. The CDR3 has 13 residues. Per germline, CDR1 SGHDN and CDR2 FVKESK. Deletions cut 3 bases from V and 0 bases from J, with 4 bases between. CDR3 sequence: CASSQRSTDTQYF. The CDR3 nucleotides are TGTGCCAGCAGCCAGAGGAGCACAGATACGCAGTATTTT.

The chain couples TRBV14 to TRBJ1-1, with D possibly TRBD1 on 5 matching bases. The V end lost 4 bases, the J end lost 7 bases, and 16 bases lay between the germline ends. The CDR3 covers 14 residues. From germline, CDR1 is SGHDN and CDR2 FVKESK. This chain's CDR3 is CASSPQLGLNEAFF. As DNA, the CDR3 is TGTGCCAGCAGCCCTCAACTGGGGCTCAATGAAGCTTTCTTT.

As concerns this clone: At one boundary the junction diverges from the germline segment, which might be a read error. The chain uses TRBV10-1 and TRBJ2-4; D is unresolved. CDR3 size: 13 residues. In germline, CDR1 is WNHNN, CDR2 SYGVQD (reference sequence). CDR3 nucleotide sequence: TGCGCCAGCAGTGATTCAGCCAAAAACAGTCAGTACTTC. Protein product: CASSDSAKNSQYF.

CDR3 nucleotide sequence: TGTGCCAGCAGGCGGGTCGGGGGGCCCTATAATTCACCCCTCCACTTT. Translation gives CASRRVGGPYNSPLHF. The chain joins TRBV4-2 to TRBJ1-6, with a tentative D call TRBD1 (6 bases). Germline V gene sequence: CDR1 LGHNA, CDR2 YNFKEQ. V was trimmed by 6 bases and J by 2 bases, leaving 14 bases between them. The CDR3 totals 16 residues.

The sample holds a few counts of this clone. This chain connects TRBV19 to TRBJ1-1; a possible D gene is TRBD1 (5 bases). This CDR3 is built from 15 residues. Between the trimmed V and J ends, which lost 5 bases and 4 bases, there was a span of 17 bases. The germline gives CDR1 LNHDA, CDR2 SQIVND (reference sequence). CDR3 sequence: CASSFRDGGSTEAFF. The CDR3 DNA reads as TGTGCCAGTAGTTTCCGGGACGGGGGTTCCACTGAAGCTTTCTTT.

This chain links TRBV27 with TRBJ1-1; the D gene is possibly TRBD1 (6 bases). V lost 1 base and J lost 8, with 14 bases in between. CDR1 and CDR2 from the germline V gene are MNHEY and SMNVEV (reference sequence). The CDR3 loop spans 14 amino acids. DNA of the CDR3: TGTGCCAGCAGTTTATTGGGGAGGGGGACCGAAGCTTTCTTT. Encoded protein: CASSLLGRGTEAFF.

The chain combines TRBV15 with TRBJ2-7; D remains ambiguous. CDR1 and CDR2 (germline): LNHNV, YYDKDF (reference sequence). V was trimmed by 0 bases and J by 2 bases, leaving 11 bases between them. The length of the CDR3 is 15 residues. The DNA for the CDR3 is TGTGCCACCAGCAGAGATTCACAGACCCCCTACGAGCAGTACTTC. This gives the protein CATSRDSQTPYEQYF.